This TCR beta chain was recovered during a study of long-term antiretroviral therapy in people with HIV (dated by TCRdb to 2021 to 2024). With respect to the entire study: The earliest samples were collected approximately a decade before the 2015 WHO recommendation for immediate ART, a period when ART was typically delayed until CD4 counts fell. This retrospective serial study examined whether starting ART and sustained HIV suppression were associated with changes in the composition and diversity of the TRB repertoire in peripheral blood. A total of roughly 180 cryopreserved PBMC samples were contributed to the cohort by 30 adults with confirmed HIV infection, with samples collected serially over a mean of around 6 years (range 1-12). About 35% of the 30 participants with HIV were female. No cross-contamination during QIAcube processing turned up in test extractions that ran a monoclonal T-cell line alongside more than 30 polyclonal samples.

This clone was found a few times. Its antigen remains undetermined. It has no much larger one-base neighbor in the sample; base qualities were not kept. From the cysteine up to the phenylalanine, the CDR3 has a length of 12 residues. Only CDR3 DNA is held: 36 bases, read in frame from base 1. V is pared back by 7 bases and J by 4 bases, with 7 bases lying between the germline termini. Via the germline V gene, CDR1 is SNHLY and CDR2 FYNNEI. To be included, a participant needed at least one PBMC sample from before ART initiation plus at least two post-ART samples. Treatment was received in the United States of America by all participants with HIV. Cryopreserved samples of about 0.9-11 million PBMC were thawed and washed before DNA extraction. At the time of the earliest PBMC sample for each participant with HIV, ages ranged from roughly 23 to 60 years. Each participant contributed PBMC samples from 1-4 timepoints before ART initiation and 2-8 timepoints after ART initiation, with a median of 7 samples. Serial HIV viral load, CD4+ T-cell count, ART history and demographic data were obtained for every participant. Using a Qiagen kit on a QIAcube, genomic DNA was extracted from unsorted PBMC, with samples processed in batches of 12.

The immunoSEQ hsTCRB v3.0 assay was used at survey level resolution to sequence the TRB variable region. TRB sequencing targeted a depth of about 40,000-50,000 T-cell genomes per sample. TRB libraries were pooled and sequenced on an Illumina MiSeq using a v3 150-cycle kit. From the authors' description of their analysis: Analysis of repertoires was carried out in R inside a reproducible Nextflow workflow spanning QC, data transformation and analysis. LymphoSeq2, an R package for exploring AIRR-Seq data, was used to implement custom analyses. A handful of samples that produced fewer than 5000 total TRB sequences were removed, so 150 to 200 HIV repertoires were analyzed. Among the approximately 180 HIV repertoires that were kept, 59 were collected before ART initiation and over 120 were collected after ART initiation. Repertoires were downsampled to 5000 TRB nucleotide sequences, with summary statistics averaged over 100 downsampling iterations. The analysis kept only TRB sequences whose CDR3 regions were at least seven amino acids long. Diversity was assessed using a clonality score derived from Shannon entropy and using the Gini coefficient. In the repertoire networks, any two of the top 5000 CDR3 amino acid sequences were linked whenever the two sequences differed by an edit distance of one. Antigen specificity groups and MHC restriction were predicted for TRB CDR3 amino acid sequences with GLIPH2. Known CMV, EBV, HIV or tissue antigen associations were flagged by matching CDR3 amino acid sequences against VDJdb and McPAS-TCR. Pre-ART, post-ART and control groups were compared with Wilcoxon signed-rank tests and Holm-Bonferroni correction. In TCRdb, the immuneACCESS table is reduced to in-frame sequences with V and J assigned. These tables do not hold every clone; where another copy was compared, an unresolved V gene accounts for under half, and the others remain unexplained. That table is the source of V, J and clone size, and D and trimming were worked out from the DNA. The sample has 30,000 to 40,000 clones on record, around 75% of them singletons. 3% to 4% of the sample belongs to the ten largest clones.

The research as a whole found: Owing to limited PBMC availability, only the TCR beta chain was sequenced, without alpha chain pairing. Inferences about post-ART repertoire changes are limited because no data were available on ART adherence, viral resistance or therapy changes. Starting ART was linked to a significant rise in TRB diversity, yet even after long-term ART the diversity remained significantly lower than in transplant donor controls. At every time point, the repertoire was dominated by expanded TRB clones first identified before ART initiation, although this dominance fluctuated and, in many PLHIV, declined after ART. Because cell numbers in pre-ART samples were limited, unsorted PBMC were profiled instead of sorted CD4+ and CD8+ T cells. Samples dated from the mid-2000s to the late 2010s, and the ART regimens used may be less effective than current ones. Narrower CDR3 length ranges were observed in HIV repertoires than in controls, and an antigen-experienced repertoire with only a slight naive shift after ART was suggested by the network structure.

This material consisted of unsorted PBMCs, taken 1.9 years after starting antiretroviral therapy. The TCR comes from a man aged 18 to 30 with HIV. Recombination connected TRBV2 to TRBJ2-2; possibly the D gene is TRBD2, per 5 matching bases. Here the CDR3 is given as CASNEGTGELFF. The DNA reads as follows: TGTGCCAGCAACGAGGGCACCGGGGAGCTGTTTTTT.